These 26 T cell receptor beta chains were sequenced from one sample in a study of Tregs in tolerant kidney transplant recipients (dated by TCRdb to about 2019). Reading the label with the study, this specimen's time point is: blood sample drawn before combined kidney and bone marrow transplant. Library generation was performed with the immunoSEQ multiplex PCR assay. TCRdb re-hosts the immuneACCESS table, in-frame sequences only. Its copies lack some clones; in the studies checked, an unresolved V gene accounts for under half of them, and the cause for the rest is not known. In all, the sample holds about 110,000 clones, and 90% of those were seen once. The ten top clones hold around 0.35% of the sample. Sequences were derived from CD4+ T cells from blood, sampled before the transplant. These receptors all come from a human donor who received a combined kidney and bone marrow transplant.

This clone was picked up one time. The chain carries TRBV21-1 and TRBJ1-2; TRBD1 reflects the table's D call only, with no check against the DNA. TRBV21-1 is annotated as a pseudogene. The CDR3 extends over 12 amino acids. The chain's CDR3 is CASIFQGYGYTF. The CDR3 DNA reads TGTGCCAGCATTTTTCAGGGATATGGCTACACCTTC.

This rearrangement joins TRBV2 to TRBJ2-5; 15 bases are shared with TRBD2. The CDR3 is 15 residues long. V gave up 1 base and J gave up 9 bases; unmatched junction bases: 3. From germline, CDR1 is SNHLY and CDR2 FYNNEI. The CDR3 loop reads CASSEEGLAGGSQYF. In nucleotides, the CDR3 is TGTGCCAGCAGTGAAGAGGGACTAGCGGGGGGCTCCCAGTACTTC. Together with reference TRBV2 and TRBJ2-5, the CDR3 gives the full variable domain: EPEVTQTPSHQVTQMGQEVILRCVPISNHLYFYWYRQILGQKVEFLVSFYNNEISEKSEIFDDQFSVERPDGSNFTLKIRSTKLEDSAMYFCASSEEGLAGGSQYFGPGTRLLVL.

This sequence joins TRBV28 and TRBJ2-3, with 7 nucleotides matching TRBD2. Germline CDR1 reads MDHEN; CDR2 reads SYDVKM. The length of the CDR3 is 16 residues. Trimming removed 5 bases from V and 2 bases from J; junction bases left unmatched: 10. This chain's CDR3 is CASSRLADPFTDTQYF. The CDR3 region has the DNA TGTGCCAGCAGTCGGCTAGCGGACCCCTTCACAGATACGCAGTATTTT.

V gene TRBV5-6 combines with J gene TRBJ2-7, with 7 positions matching TRBD2. Germline CDR1 is SGHDT and CDR2 is YYEEEE. The CDR3 runs 11 residues. Losses at the gene ends were 6 bases for V and 6 bases for J; bases not matched to a gene: 3. CDR3 sequence: CASNRLAEQYF. Written as DNA, the CDR3 is TGTGCCAGCAACCGACTAGCCGAGCAGTACTTC.

The V and J genes are TRBV30 and TRBJ2-3; TRBD1 might be the D (6 bases). Germline V gene data show CDR1 as GTSNPN and CDR2 as SVGIG (reference sequence). This CDR3 comprises 14 residues. Between the trimmed V and J ends, which lost 5 bases and 5 bases, there was a span of 17 bases. The DNA of the CDR3 is TGTGCCTGGGCCGCAGGGGCAAGGGGAGATACGCAGTATTTT. Residues: CAWAAGARGDTQYF.

V gene TRBV6-6 combines with J gene TRBJ1-2, with D perhaps matching TRBD1 (6 bases). CDR1 and CDR2 (germline): MNHNY, SVGAGI (reference sequence). The CDR3 is made up of 13 amino acids. Trimming removed 7 bases from V and 6 bases from J, with 15 bases in between. CDR3 nucleotide sequence: TGTGCCAGCACCCAACAGGGAAGGAATGGCTACACCTTC. Its protein is CASTQQGRNGYTF.

The chain recombines TRBV5-1 with TRBJ2-7; 15 bases are a match to TRBD2. The V segment lost 4 bases and the J segment 4 bases; nucleotides outside the gene matches: 6. From germline, CDR1 is SGHRS and CDR2 YFSETQ. The CDR3 loop spans 16 amino acids. This CDR3 reads CASSAPGLAGGYEQYF. CDR3 nucleotides: TGCGCCAGCAGCGCACCGGGACTAGCGGGGGGTTACGAGCAGTACTTC.

This chain links TRBV18 with TRBJ2-6; 11 bases fit TRBD1. The CDR3 contains 19 residues. Per germline, CDR1 KGHSH and CDR2 LQKENI. The junction had 6 bases not matched to a gene; V was cut back by 2 bases and J by 0 bases. CDR3 sequence: CASSPSIGTGGSGANVLTF. For the CDR3, the DNA is TGTGCCAGCTCACCATCGATCGGGACAGGGGGCTCTGGGGCCAACGTCCTGACTTTC.

This clone was seen more than once but under ten times. This chain joins TRBV7-2 and TRBJ1-2; 8 bases match TRBD1. Looked up from germline, CDR1 is SGHTA and CDR2 is FQGNSA. The CDR3 has 15 residues. After removal of 3 bases from V and 1 base from J, the junction contained 4 bases not matched to a gene. In DNA, the CDR3 is TGTGCCAGCAGCTTCGGGGACAGGATTAACTATGGCTACACCTTC. This sequence encodes CASSFGDRINYGYTF.

CDR3 amino acids: CASSPPEQGGKLFF. The CDR3 nucleotides read TGTGCCAGCTCACCACCAGAACAGGGGGGAAAACTGTTTTTT. The chain employs TRBV18 and TRBJ1-4, with 8 nucleotides matching TRBD1. After removal of 0 bases from V and 10 bases from J, the junction contained 4 bases not matched to a gene. Germline V gene lookup returns CDR1 KGHSH and CDR2 LQKENI. The CDR3 is 14 residues long.

The chain uses TRBV7-9 and TRBJ1-1, with D tentatively TRBD1 (6 bases). The CDR3 has 15 amino acids. The V end lost 5 bases, the J end lost 0 bases, and 13 bases lay between the germline ends. CDR1 is SEHNR and CDR2 is FQNEAQ in the germline V gene (reference sequence). Written as DNA, the CDR3 is TGTGCCAGCAGCCTCTGGACAGCTATGAACACTGAAGCTTTCTTT. Translating it yields CASSLWTAMNTEAFF.

The gene calls are TRBV5-6 and TRBJ2-2; TRBD2 aligns across 8 bases. With 6 bases clipped from V and 3 bases from J, the junction kept 10 bases outside the gene matches. The CDR3 has 16 residues. The germline CDR1 and CDR2 sequences are SGHDT and YYEEEE. CDR3 DNA sequence: TGTGCCAGCACTATTATCGCGGGAGGCGACACCGGGGAGCTGTTTTTT. It encodes CASTIIAGGDTGELFF. Full variable domain (outside the CDR3, taken from reference TRBV5-6 and TRBJ2-2): DAGVTQSPTHLIKTRGQQVTLRCSPKSGHDTVSWYQQALGQGPQFIFQYYEEEERQRGNFPDRFSGHQFPNYSSELNVNALLLGDSALYLCASTIIAGGDTGELFFGEGSRLTVL.

The CDR3 nucleotides read TGTGCCAGCAGTGCTAGCGGGGTTCTAGGGAATGAGCAGTTCTTC. It is translated as CASSASGVLGNEQFF. V usage is TRBV6-5 and J usage is TRBJ2-1, with TRBD2 matching 9 bases. Losses at the gene ends were 5 bases for V and 7 bases for J; bases not matched to a gene: 9. Germline V gene sequence: CDR1 MNHEY, CDR2 SVGAGI. This CDR3 contains 15 residues.

This clone was counted a few times. The chain couples TRBV19 to TRBJ1-3; D is uncertain. Trimming cost V 3 bases and J 0 bases, with 15 bases left between them. The length of the CDR3 is 17 residues. CDR1 and CDR2 from the germline V gene are LNHDA and SQIVND (reference sequence). CDR3: CASSMRQYRASGNTIYF. Here the CDR3 DNA reads TGTGCCAGTAGTATGCGGCAGTACCGTGCCTCTGGAAACACCATATATTTT.

In DNA form, the CDR3 reads TGTGCCAGCTCACCTTCGGGACTCGATGGTCAGCCCCAGCATTTT. Amino acids: CASSPSGLDGQPQHF. The gene calls are TRBV18 and TRBJ1-5; D might be TRBD1 (5 bases). Trimming took 3 bases from V and 6 from J, leaving 15 bases between them. Germline CDR1 reads KGHSH; CDR2 reads LQKENI. CDR3 length equals 15 residues.

The rearrangement joins TRBV18 to TRBJ2-7; D is perhaps TRBD1 (5 bases). V gave up 3 bases and J gave up 5 bases, with 17 bases separating them. The germline V gene encodes CDR1 KGHSH and CDR2 LQKENI. The CDR3 is made up of 15 amino acids. Written as DNA, the CDR3 is TGTGCCAGCTCACCCGGACAAGGGCTTTCCCACGAGCAGTACTTC. It encodes CASSPGQGLSHEQYF.

The chain has TRBV6-5 and TRBJ1-2, with 7 nucleotides matching TRBD1. Trimming removed 2 bases from V and 7 bases from J; junction bases left unmatched: 1. The CDR3 length is 12 residues. Per germline, CDR1 MNHEY and CDR2 SVGAGI. The CDR3 bases are TGTGCCAGCAGTTACGAGGGGGCTGGCTACACCTTC. Translating it yields CASSYEGAGYTF.

V gene TRBV7-2 combines with J gene TRBJ1-2, with 9 positions matching TRBD1. Germline values: CDR1 SGHTA, CDR2 FQGNSA. The CDR3 has 14 amino acids. V gave up 5 bases and J gave up 4 bases; unmatched junction bases: 5. The CDR3 DNA follows: TGTGCCAGCAGCACGGGACAGGGTATCTATGGCTACACCTTC. Its protein is CASSTGQGIYGYTF.

The genes are TRBV27 and TRBJ2-7, with 8 bases identical to TRBD2. V trimming: 6 bases; J trimming: 4 bases; junction bases outside the gene matches: 17. Germline V gene lookup returns CDR1 MNHEY and CDR2 SMNVEV (reference sequence). The CDR3 has 17 residues. The chain's CDR3 is CASSRVKTAGEFYEQYF. The CDR3 DNA follows: TGTGCCAGCAGCCGCGTAAAGACAGCGGGAGAATTTTACGAGCAGTACTTC.

The V call is TRBV11-2, the J call TRBJ1-2, with 7 bases aligning to TRBD1. The CDR3 totals 19 residues. Germline V gene lookup returns CDR1 SGHAT and CDR2 FQNNGV. J was trimmed by 0 bases and V by 5 bases; bases with no gene match: 18. CDR3 coding DNA: TGTGCCAGCAGCGTACGACGGGACAGCCAAATTAAATCTAACTATGGCTACACCTTC. It codes for CASSVRRDSQIKSNYGYTF.

Only a few counts were recorded for this clone. The same CDR3 can be traced to other DNA sequences in this sample. J is TRBJ2-7 and V is TRBV4-1; D gene uncertain. CDR3 size: 13 residues. Germline-derived CDR1 and CDR2 are MGHRA and YSYEKL. V was shortened by 1 base and J by 1 base, with 5 bases between the two germline ends. As DNA, the CDR3 is TGCGCCAGCAGCCAAGGAGTGTCCTACGAGCAGTACTTC. The encoded protein is CASSQGVSYEQYF.

This chain connects TRBV4-3 to TRBJ2-1, with TRBD2 as a possible D gene (5 bases). Trimming stripped 4 bases from V and 6 bases from J, with 19 bases between. From germline, CDR1 is LGHNA and CDR2 YSLEER. The CDR3 spans 16 residues. CDR3 region: CASSPAPARGSNEQFF. CDR3 coding DNA: TGCGCCAGCAGCCCCGCCCCGGCTAGAGGGTCCAATGAGCAGTTCTTC.

V is TRBV5-6 and J is TRBJ2-4; 9 positions agree with TRBD2. Germline loops: CDR1 SGHDT, CDR2 YYEEEE. This CDR3 has 19 amino acids. V lost 6 bases and J lost 1; bases outside the gene matches: 17. CDR3 DNA: TGTGCCAGCACCCCTAGGTGGCTAGCGGGGCATCTGGCCAAAAACATTCAGTACTTC. It codes for CASTPRWLAGHLAKNIQYF.

V is TRBV9 and J is TRBJ1-1; D is undetermined. V was cut by 0 bases and J by 7 bases, with 13 bases left in between. This CDR3 is built from 14 residues. Per the germline V gene, CDR1 is SGDLS and CDR2 is YYNGEE. Here the CDR3 DNA reads TGTGCCAGCAGCGTAGTTGAGGGTCTTGGTGAAGCTTTCTTT. This codes for CASSVVEGLGEAFF.

The J gene is TRBJ2-1, the V gene TRBV29-1, with D perhaps matching TRBD1 (5 bases). The CDR3 sequence is 15 residues long. V lost 1 base to trimming and J lost 0 bases, with 10 bases between them. Germline CDR1 and CDR2: SQVTM and ANQGSEA. The CDR3 loop is CSVEGGTNSYNEQFF. In DNA, the CDR3 is TGCAGCGTTGAAGGGGGCACCAACTCCTACAATGAGCAGTTCTTC.

The rearrangement joins TRBV28 to TRBJ2-6; D possibly corresponds to TRBD1 (5 bases). Germline values: CDR1 MDHEN, CDR2 SYDVKM. Trimming stripped 4 bases from V and 1 base from J, with 11 bases between. The CDR3 has 16 residues. As DNA, the CDR3 is TGTGCCAGCAGTTCGACCCCAGGGTCTGGGGCCAACGTCCTGACTTTC. Protein: CASSSTPGSGANVLTF. Combining the CDR3 with reference TRBV28 and TRBJ2-6 gives the whole variable domain DVKVTQSSRYLVKRTGEKVFLECVQDMDHENMFWYRQDPGLGLRLIYFSYDVKMKEKGDIPEGYSVSREKKERFSLILESASTNQTSMYLCASSSTPGSGANVLTFGAGSRLTVL.